This T cell receptor (beta chain) was documented in a study of blood T cell repertoires in COVID-19 (dated by TCRdb to the early 2020s). A note on the overall study: Collaborator samples came from the United States, Italy and Spain and covered acute and convalescent phases of COVID-19. Subjects who had been exposed to COVID-19, were actively infected with it, or had recovered from it provided the deeply sampled blood TCRbeta repertoires that made up the dataset. The repertoires were made available in a free public database intended to serve as a resource for research on the immune response to SARS-CoV-2. Where available, HLA class I and class II types were taken from metadata supplied by the sample provider and were not determined by assay-based typing. The samples were drawn from two sources: the first 160 participants of the ongoing ImmuneRACE study, and over 950 subjects contributed by 6 global collaborators. The sample metadata nearly always contained a de-identified subject ID, COVID-19 status, age in years and sex. The material from the prospective study consisted of cDNA or gDNA derived from T cells, B-cell-depleted T cells, or PBMCs.

TCRbeta CDR3 regions were amplified from genomic DNA using the immunoSEQ Assay, a bias-controlled multiplex PCR. The paper's processing steps were these. The number of nucleated cells in each sample was estimated by amplification of reference gene primers within the assay. Sequence reads were collapsed and filtered to measure the absolute abundance of every unique TCRbeta CDR3 rearrangement. For each sample, productive Simpson clonality was calculated by taking the square root of Simpson's diversity index across productive rearrangements. The clones in this table, taken by TCRdb from immuneACCESS, are in-frame only. Not every clone is retained; where verified, under half of the shortfall comes from an unresolved V gene, and the cause of the rest is unknown. The V and J calls and clone size are taken from that table; D and trimming were inferred from the DNA. The sample table contains 50,000 to 75,000 clones; only one count was recorded for roughly nine tenths of them. The top ten hold roughly 8.1% of the sample.

The collaborating institutions used their own protocols to collect whole blood in K2EDTA tubes. For TCRbeta analysis, collaborator samples were shipped as frozen whole blood, as isolated PBMCs, or as DNA extracted from either sample type. Comment on this clone: The antigen it binds to is not known. No base-level quality is on record; no much larger clone is a single base apart.

Beyond this particular receptor, the publication reports: The amount of clinical and demographic metadata varied by source and participant and was provided uncurated.

The CDR3, cysteine through phenylalanine, is 16 amino acids long. Only the CDR3 region is kept as DNA, spanning 48 bases read in frame from base 1. The germline V gene (reference sequence) provides CDR1 MNHNY and CDR2 SVGAGI. For this chain, trimming is 5 bases at the V end and 2 bases at the J end, and the number of junction bases without a gene match is 11. The chain joins TRBV6-6 to TRBJ2-7, with 8 bases in between that match TRBD2. Sequenced sample: peripheral blood. The receptor comes from a human donor in a cohort sampled during active COVID-19. CDR3 region: CASSRSTSDPTYEQYF. The DNA reads as follows: TGTGCCAGCAGTCGATCGACTAGCGACCCTACCTACGAGCAGTACTTC.